This T cell receptor (beta chain) was captured by sequencing in a study of T cells in Graves' hyperthyroidism and ophthalmopathy. In regard to this clonotype: Just one base apart from a much larger clone, this may be a read error.

The source material, RNA transcripts, was used to amplify TCR beta CDR3 regions. First-round RT-PCR with HTBI primers amplified the TCR CDR3 region. TCRdb re-called the multiplex PCR reads through MiXCR, storing one row per CDR3 protein. Of some 460,000 distinct CDR3 sequences listed, 15% to 18% are singletons. The germline CDR1 and CDR2 sequences are MDHEN and SYDVKM. This CDR3 is built from 16 residues. V lost 7 bases and J lost 1; bases outside the gene matches: 7. Sequencing was performed on blood. J is TRBJ2-1 and V is TRBV28, with 10 bases identical to TRBD2. The source of this sequence is a young woman with Graves' hyperthyroidism. The CDR3, as DNA: TGTGCCAGCAACGTCCGGACTAGCGGATCCTACAATGAGCAGTTCTTC. Its protein is CASNVRTSGSYNEQFF. Full variable domain (outside the CDR3, taken from reference TRBV28 and TRBJ2-1): DVKVTQSSRYLVKRTGEKVFLECVQDMDHENMFWYRQDPGLGLRLIYFSYDVKMKEKGDIPEGYSVSREKKERFSLILESASTNQTSMYLCASNVRTSGSYNEQFFGPGTRLTVL.